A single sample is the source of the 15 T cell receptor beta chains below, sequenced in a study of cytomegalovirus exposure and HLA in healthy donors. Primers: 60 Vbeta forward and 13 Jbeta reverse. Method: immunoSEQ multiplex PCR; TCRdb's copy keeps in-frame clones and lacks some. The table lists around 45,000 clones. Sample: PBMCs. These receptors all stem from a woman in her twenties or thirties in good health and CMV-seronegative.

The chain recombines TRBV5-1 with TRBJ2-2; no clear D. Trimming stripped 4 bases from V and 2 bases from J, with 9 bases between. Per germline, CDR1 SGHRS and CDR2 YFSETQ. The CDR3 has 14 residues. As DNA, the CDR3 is TGCGCCAGCAGCGTTTGGCCTAACACCGGGGAGCTGTTTTTT. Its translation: CASSVWPNTGELFF.

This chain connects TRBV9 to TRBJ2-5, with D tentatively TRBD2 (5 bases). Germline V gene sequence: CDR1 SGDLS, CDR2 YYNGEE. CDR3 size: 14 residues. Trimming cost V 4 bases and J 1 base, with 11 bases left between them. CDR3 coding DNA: TGTGCCAGCAGCATACGGGGTACCCAAGAGACCCAGTACTTC. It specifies CASSIRGTQETQYF.

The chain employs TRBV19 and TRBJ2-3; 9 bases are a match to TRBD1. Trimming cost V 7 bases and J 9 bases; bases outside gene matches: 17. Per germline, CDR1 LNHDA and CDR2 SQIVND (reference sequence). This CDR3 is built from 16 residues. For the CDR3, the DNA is TGTGCCAGTACCATCGCGGGACAGGGTTTGGGGGAAACGCAGTATTTT. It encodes CASTIAGQGLGETQYF.

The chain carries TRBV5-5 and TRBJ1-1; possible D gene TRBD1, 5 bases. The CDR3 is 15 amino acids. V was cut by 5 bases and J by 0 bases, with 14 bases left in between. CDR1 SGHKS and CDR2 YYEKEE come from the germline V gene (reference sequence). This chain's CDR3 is CASSQSGGMNTEAFF. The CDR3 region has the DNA TGTGCCAGCAGTCAATCGGGGGGAATGAACACTGAAGCTTTCTTT.

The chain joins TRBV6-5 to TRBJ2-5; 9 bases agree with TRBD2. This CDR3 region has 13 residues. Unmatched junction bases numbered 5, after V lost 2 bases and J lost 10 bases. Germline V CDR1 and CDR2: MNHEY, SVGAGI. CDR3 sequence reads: CASSYGGGGDQYF. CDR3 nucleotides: TGTGCCAGCAGTTACGGAGGCGGGGGGGACCAGTACTTC.

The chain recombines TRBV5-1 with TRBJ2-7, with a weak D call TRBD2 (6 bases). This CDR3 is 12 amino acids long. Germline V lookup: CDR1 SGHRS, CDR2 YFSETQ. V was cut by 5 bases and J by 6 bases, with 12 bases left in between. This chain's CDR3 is CASSAAGSEQYF. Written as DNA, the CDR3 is TGCGCCAGCAGTGCGGCGGGAAGCGAGCAGTACTTC.

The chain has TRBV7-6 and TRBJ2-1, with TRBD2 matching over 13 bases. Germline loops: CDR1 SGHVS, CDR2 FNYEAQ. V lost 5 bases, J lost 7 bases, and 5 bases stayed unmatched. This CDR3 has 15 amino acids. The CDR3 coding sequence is TGTGCCAGCAGCCAGGGGGGACTAGCGGGGAATGAGCAGTTCTTC. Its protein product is CASSQGGLAGNEQFF.

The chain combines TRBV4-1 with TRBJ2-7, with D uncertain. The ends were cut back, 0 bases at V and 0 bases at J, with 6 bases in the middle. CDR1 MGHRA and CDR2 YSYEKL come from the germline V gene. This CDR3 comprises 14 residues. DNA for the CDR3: TGCGCCAGCAGCCAAGATATTGTCTCCTACGAGCAGTACTTC. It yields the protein CASSQDIVSYEQYF.

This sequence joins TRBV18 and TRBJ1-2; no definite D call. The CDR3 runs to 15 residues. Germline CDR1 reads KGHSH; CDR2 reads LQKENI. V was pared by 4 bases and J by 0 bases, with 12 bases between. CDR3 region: CASSRKTHTNYGYTF. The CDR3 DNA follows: TGTGCCAGCTCACGCAAGACACACACTAACTATGGCTACACCTTC.

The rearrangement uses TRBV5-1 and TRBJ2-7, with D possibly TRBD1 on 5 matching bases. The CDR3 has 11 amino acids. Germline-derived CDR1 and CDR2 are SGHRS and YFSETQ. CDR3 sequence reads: CGSRVGYEQYF. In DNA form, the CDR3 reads TGCGGGTCCAGGGTTGGGTACGAGCAGTACTTC.

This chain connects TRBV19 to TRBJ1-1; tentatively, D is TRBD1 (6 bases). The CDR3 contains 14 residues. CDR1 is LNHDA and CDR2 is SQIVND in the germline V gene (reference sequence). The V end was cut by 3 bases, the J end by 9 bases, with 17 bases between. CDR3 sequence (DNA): TGTGCCAGTAGTATCTTGGGGGCGTCCCGACAAGCTTTCTTT. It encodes CASSILGASRQAFF.

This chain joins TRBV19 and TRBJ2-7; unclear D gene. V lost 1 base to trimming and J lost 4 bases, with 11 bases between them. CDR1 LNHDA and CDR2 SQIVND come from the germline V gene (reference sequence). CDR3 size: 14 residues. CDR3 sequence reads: CASSIAGELYEQYF. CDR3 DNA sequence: TGTGCCAGTAGTATAGCTGGAGAGCTATACGAGCAGTACTTC.

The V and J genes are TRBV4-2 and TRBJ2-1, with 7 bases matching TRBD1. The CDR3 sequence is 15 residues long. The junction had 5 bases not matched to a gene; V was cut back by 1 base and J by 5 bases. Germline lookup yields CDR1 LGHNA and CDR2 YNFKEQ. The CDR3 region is CASSQGDRVDNEQFF. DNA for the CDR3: TGTGCCAGCAGCCAAGGCGACAGGGTGGACAATGAGCAGTTCTTC.

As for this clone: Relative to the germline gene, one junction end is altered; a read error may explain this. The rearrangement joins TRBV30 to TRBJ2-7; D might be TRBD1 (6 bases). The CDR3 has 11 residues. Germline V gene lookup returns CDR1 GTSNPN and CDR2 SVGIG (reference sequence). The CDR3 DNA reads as TGTGCCTGGAGTGTATCCGCCCGACAGGACTTC. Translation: CAWSVSARQDF.

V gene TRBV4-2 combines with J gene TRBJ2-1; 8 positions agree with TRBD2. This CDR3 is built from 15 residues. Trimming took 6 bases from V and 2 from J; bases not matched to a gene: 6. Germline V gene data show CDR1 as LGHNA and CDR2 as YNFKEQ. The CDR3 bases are TGTGCCAGCAGTAGTTCAGCGGGAGCCTACAATGAGCAGTTCTTC. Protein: CASSSSAGAYNEQFF.